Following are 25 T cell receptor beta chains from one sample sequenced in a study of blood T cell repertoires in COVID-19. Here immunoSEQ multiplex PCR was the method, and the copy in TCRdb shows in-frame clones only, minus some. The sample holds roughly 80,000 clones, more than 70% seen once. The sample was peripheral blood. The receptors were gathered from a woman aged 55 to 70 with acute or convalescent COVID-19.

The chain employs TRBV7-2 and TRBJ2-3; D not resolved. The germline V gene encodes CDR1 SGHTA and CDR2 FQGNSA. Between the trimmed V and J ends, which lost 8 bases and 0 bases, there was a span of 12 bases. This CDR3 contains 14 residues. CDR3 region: CASSKDTSTDTQYF. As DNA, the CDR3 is TGTGCCAGCTCCAAAGATACTAGCACAGATACGCAGTATTTT.

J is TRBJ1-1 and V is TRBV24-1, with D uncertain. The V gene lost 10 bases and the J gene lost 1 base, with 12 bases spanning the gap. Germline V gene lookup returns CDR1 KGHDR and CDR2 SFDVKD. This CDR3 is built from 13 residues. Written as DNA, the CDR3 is TGTGCCACTCGGAGCGAAGCGAACACTGAAGCTTTCTTT. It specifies CATRSEANTEAFF.

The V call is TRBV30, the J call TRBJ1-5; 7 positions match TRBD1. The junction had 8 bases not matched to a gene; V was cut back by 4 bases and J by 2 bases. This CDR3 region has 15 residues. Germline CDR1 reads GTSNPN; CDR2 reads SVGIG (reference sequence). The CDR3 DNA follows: TGTGCCTGGAACAGGGGAGGTGATCGCAATCAGCCCCAGCATTTT. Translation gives CAWNRGGDRNQPQHF.

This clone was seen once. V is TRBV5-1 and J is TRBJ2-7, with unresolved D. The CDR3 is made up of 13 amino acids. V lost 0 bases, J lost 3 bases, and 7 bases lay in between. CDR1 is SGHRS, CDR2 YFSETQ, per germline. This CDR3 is CASSLGADYEQYF. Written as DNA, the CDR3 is TGCGCCAGCAGCTTGGGGGCAGACTACGAGCAGTACTTC.

The CDR3 nucleotides are TGTGCCACCCGAATTGGGCTAGCGGGAGGTCCCTACAATGAGCAGTTCTTC. Translating it yields CATRIGLAGGPYNEQFF. V gene TRBV11-3 combines with J gene TRBJ2-1; the match to TRBD2 covers 11 bases. V lost 10 bases and J lost 2; bases outside the gene matches: 13. This CDR3 has 17 amino acids. The V gene's germline CDR1 is SGHNT and CDR2 YENEEA.

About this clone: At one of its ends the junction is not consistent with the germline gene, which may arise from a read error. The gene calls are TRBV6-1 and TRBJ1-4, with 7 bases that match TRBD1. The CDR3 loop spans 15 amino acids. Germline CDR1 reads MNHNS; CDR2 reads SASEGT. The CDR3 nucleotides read TGTGCCAGCAGTCAAGCAGGGGGACGCGGGGAAAAACTGTTTTTT. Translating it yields CASSQAGGRGEKLFF.

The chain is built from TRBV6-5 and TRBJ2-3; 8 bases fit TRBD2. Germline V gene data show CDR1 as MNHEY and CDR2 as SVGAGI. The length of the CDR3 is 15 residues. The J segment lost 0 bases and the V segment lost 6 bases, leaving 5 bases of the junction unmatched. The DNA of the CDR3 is TGTGCCAGCAGGGTTAGCGGGGCTAGCACAGATACGCAGTATTTT. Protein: CASRVSGASTDTQYF.

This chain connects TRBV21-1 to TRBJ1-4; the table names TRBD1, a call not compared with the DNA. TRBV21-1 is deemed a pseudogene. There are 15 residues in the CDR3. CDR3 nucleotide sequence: TGTGCCAGCAGCAAACCTAGGACAGGGTTTGAAAAACTGTTTTTT. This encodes CASSKPRTGFEKLFF.

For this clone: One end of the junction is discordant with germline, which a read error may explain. The CDR3 here is CATSDGGSNQLQHF. In nucleotides, the CDR3 is TGTGCCACCAGTGACGGGGGTAGCAATCAGCTCCAGCATTTT. The chain combines TRBV24-1 with TRBJ1-5, with a possible D match to TRBD1 (5 bases). Germline values: CDR1 KGHDR, CDR2 SFDVKD. The length of the CDR3 is 14 residues.

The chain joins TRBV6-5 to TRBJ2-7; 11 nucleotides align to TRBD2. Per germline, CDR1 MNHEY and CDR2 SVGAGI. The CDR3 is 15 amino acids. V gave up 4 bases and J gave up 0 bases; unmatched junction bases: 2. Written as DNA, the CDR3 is TGTGCCAGCAGTTCAACTAGCGGGAGCTCCTACGAGCAGTACTTC. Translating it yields CASSSTSGSSYEQYF.

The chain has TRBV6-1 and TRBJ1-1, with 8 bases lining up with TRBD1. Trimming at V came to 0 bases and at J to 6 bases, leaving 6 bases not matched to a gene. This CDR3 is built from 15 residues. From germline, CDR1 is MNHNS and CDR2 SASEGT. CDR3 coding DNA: TGTGCCAGCAGTGAAGCCCACAGGGGGAAGGCTGAAGCTTTCTTT. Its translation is CASSEAHRGKAEAFF.

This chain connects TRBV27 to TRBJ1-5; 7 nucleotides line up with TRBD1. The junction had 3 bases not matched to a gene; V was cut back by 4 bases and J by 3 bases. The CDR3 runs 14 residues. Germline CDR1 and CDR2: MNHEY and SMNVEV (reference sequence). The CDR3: CASSYRGYNQPQHF. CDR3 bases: TGTGCCAGCAGTTACAGGGGATACAATCAGCCCCAGCATTTT.

Here the CDR3 reads CASSLLGLAGSYNEQFF. CDR3 nucleotide sequence: TGTGCCAGCAGCTTGTTAGGACTAGCGGGTTCCTACAATGAGCAGTTCTTC. The gene calls are TRBV7-8 and TRBJ2-1, with 11 positions matching TRBD2. This CDR3 has 17 residues. Per germline, CDR1 SGHVS and CDR2 FQNEAQ. The V segment lost 3 bases and the J segment 1 base; nucleotides outside the gene matches: 5.

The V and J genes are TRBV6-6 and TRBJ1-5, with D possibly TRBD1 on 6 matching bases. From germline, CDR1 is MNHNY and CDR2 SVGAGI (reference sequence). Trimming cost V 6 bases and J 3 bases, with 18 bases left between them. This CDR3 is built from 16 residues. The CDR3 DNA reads TGTGCCAGCAGCCCCTTGGGGCAGGGGCCCAATCAGCCCCAGCATTTT. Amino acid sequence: CASSPLGQGPNQPQHF.

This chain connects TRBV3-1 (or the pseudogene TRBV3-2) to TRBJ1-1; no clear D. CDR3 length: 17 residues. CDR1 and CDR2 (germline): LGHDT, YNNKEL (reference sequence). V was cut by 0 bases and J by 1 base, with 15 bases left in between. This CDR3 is CASSQEGASAQNTEAFF. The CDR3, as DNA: TGTGCCAGCAGCCAAGAGGGCGCCTCGGCCCAGAACACTGAAGCTTTCTTT.

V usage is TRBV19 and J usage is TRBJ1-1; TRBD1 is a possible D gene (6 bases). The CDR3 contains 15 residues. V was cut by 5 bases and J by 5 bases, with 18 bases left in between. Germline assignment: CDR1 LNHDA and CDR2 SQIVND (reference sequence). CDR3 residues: CASSRGAGRRTEAFF. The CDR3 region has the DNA TGTGCCAGTAGTCGGGGGGCCGGGAGACGGACTGAAGCTTTCTTT.

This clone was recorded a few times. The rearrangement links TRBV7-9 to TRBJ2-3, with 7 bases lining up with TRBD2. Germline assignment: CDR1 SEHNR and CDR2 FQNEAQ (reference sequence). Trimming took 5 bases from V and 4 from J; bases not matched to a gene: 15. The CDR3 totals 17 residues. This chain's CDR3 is CASSPRLGGRSSDTQYF. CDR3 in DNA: TGTGCCAGCAGCCCACGCCTCGGCGGGAGATCTTCAGATACGCAGTATTTT. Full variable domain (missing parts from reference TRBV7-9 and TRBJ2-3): DTGVSQNPRHKITKRGQNVTFRCDPISEHNRLYWYRQTLGQGPEFLTYFQNEAQLEKSRLLSDRFSAERPKGSFSTLEIQRTEQGDSAMYLCASSPRLGGRSSDTQYFGPGTRLTVL.

The CDR3 reads CASSLQIGNTIYF. In DNA, the CDR3 is TGTGCCAGCAGTCTGCAGATTGGAAACACCATATATTTT. The chain links TRBV6-2 or TRBV6-3 to TRBJ1-3; D unclear. The CDR3 totals 13 residues. V shed 5 bases and J shed 3 bases, with 8 bases lying between them. Germline V gives CDR1 MNHEY, CDR2 SVGEGT.

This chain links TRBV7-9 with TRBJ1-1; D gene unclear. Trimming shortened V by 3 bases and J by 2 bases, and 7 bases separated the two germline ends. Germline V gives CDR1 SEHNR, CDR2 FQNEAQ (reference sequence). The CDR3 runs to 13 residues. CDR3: CASSFGGNTEAFF. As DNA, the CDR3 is TGTGCCAGCAGCTTCGGAGGAAACACTGAAGCTTTCTTT. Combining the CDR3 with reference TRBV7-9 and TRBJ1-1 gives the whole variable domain DTGVSQNPRHKITKRGQNVTFRCDPISEHNRLYWYRQTLGQGPEFLTYFQNEAQLEKSRLLSDRFSAERPKGSFSTLEIQRTEQGDSAMYLCASSFGGNTEAFFGQGTRLTVV.

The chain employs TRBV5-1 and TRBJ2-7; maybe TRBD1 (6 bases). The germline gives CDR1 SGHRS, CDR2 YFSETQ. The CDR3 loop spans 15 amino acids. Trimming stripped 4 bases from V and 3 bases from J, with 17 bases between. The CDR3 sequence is CASSPFGDTFYEQYF. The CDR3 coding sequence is TGCGCCAGCAGCCCCTTTGGGGACACCTTCTACGAGCAGTACTTC. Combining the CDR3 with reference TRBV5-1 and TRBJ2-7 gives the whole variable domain KAGVTQTPRYLIKTRGQQVTLSCSPISGHRSVSWYQQTPGQGLQFLFEYFSETQRNKGNFPGRFSGRQFSNSRSEMNVSTLELGDSALYLCASSPFGDTFYEQYFGPGTRLTVT.

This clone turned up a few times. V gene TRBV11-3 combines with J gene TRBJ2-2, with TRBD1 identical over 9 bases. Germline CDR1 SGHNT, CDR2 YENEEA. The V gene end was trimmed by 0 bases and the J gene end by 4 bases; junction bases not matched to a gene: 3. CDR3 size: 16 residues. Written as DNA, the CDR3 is TGTGCCAGCAGCTTAGATACAGGGGGCGGCACCGGGGAGCTGTTTTTT. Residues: CASSLDTGGGTGELFF.

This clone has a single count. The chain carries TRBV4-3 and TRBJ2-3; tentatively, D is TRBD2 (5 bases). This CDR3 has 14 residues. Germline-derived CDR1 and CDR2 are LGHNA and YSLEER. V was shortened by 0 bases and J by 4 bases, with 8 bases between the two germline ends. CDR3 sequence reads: CASSQDGVADTQYF. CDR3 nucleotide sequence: TGCGCCAGCAGCCAAGACGGGGTAGCAGATACGCAGTATTTT.

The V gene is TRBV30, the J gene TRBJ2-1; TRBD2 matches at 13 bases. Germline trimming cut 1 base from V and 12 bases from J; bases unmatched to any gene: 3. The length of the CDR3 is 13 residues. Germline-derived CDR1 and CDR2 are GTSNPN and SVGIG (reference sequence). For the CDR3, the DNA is TGTGCCTGGAGTGGACTAGCGGGGGGAGTGCAGTTCTTC. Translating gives CAWSGLAGGVQFF.

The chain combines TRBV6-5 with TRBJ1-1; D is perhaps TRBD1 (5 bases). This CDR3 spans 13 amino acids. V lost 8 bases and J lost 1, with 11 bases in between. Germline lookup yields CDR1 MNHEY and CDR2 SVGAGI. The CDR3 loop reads CASQGWRNTEAFF. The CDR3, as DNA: TGTGCCAGCCAGGGATGGAGGAACACTGAAGCTTTCTTT.

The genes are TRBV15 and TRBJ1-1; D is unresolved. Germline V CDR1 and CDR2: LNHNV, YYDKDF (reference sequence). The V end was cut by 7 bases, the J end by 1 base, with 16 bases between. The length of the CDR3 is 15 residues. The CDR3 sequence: CATTIEGTGNTEAFF. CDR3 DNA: TGTGCCACCACCATCGAGGGAACGGGGAACACTGAAGCTTTCTTT.